What follows is one TCR beta chain and its context. This clonotype appeared many times. Its binding antigen is unknown. No quality values exist for individual bases; no much larger clone is one base distant. The sample was run on an Illumina NovaSeq 6000. Synthesis of TCR cDNA relied on 5'RACE template switching, a step that introduced a universal primer site along with unique molecular identifiers. Priming for cDNA synthesis came from both the TCR alpha and TCR beta constant segments. Library amplification used two PCR steps, and the second PCR step added sample barcodes and sequencing adapters. Sequencing of the libraries was done on either Illumina HiSeq 2500 (2x100 bp) or NovaSeq (2x150 bp). Per the source publication's procedure: Demultiplexing of reads and collapsing into UMI consensus sequences were performed with MIGEC, and V(D)J alignment was carried out with MiXCR. Vaccine-responding clonotypes were defined with edgeR using replicate PBMC samples, requiring FDR below 0.01 and a log2 fold change above 5 up to day 15. Bulk clonotypes were assigned CD4 or CD8 identity according to which sequenced CD4 or CD8 repertoire held them at higher abundance. TCRdb trimmed the raw reads at Q25, called clones with MiXCR and kept productive beta chains. CDR3 protein duplicates are merged, each entry listing the most common genes and DNA. The V and J calls were not made by the authors but by TCRdb's processing. This sample holds approximately 250,000 distinct CDR3 sequences; around 5.2% were observed only once. The ten largest clones capture roughly 3.3% of the sample.

The treatment or condition label corresponds to: live attenuated yellow fever vaccine strain. PBMCs were isolated from peripheral blood using a standard Ficoll-Paque protocol. CD4 and CD8 T-cell fractions were isolated with Dynabeads CD4 and CD8 positive selection kits. TriZol was used to extract RNA from bulk PBMCs, from CD4 and CD8 fractions, and from dextramer-positive and dextramer-negative fractions. These data are taken from a study of T cells after yellow fever vaccination (dated by TCRdb to about 2019). Regarding the complete study: Libraries from fractions with low cell numbers were prepared with the SMART-Seq v4 Ultra Low Input RNA kit. Bulk TCR alpha and beta repertoires were sequenced longitudinally to track T-cell clones before and after primary and booster YFV17D yellow fever vaccination. Two healthy male donors, one aged 18 to 29 and one aged 30 to 40 years, made up the cohort. Bulk PBMC replicates and cell subsets were isolated from blood drawn at multiple timepoints before and after both primary and secondary immunization.

Points the paper makes about the study in general: Compared with the primary T-cell response, the secondary T-cell response was weaker but faster, peaking on day 5 rather than day 15. Most clones expanded after primary vaccination were re-detected after the booster (around 96% of CD4 and around 88% of CD8), suggesting broad memory maintenance. Because abundant contaminating clonotypes from the bulk population could be contained in FACS-sorted repertoires, computational filtering was required. A small share of clonotypes occurred in both CD4 and CD8 compartments, likely arising from convergent recombination. Because only a couple of donors were included in the study, the extent to which the findings can be generalized is limited.

V loses 6 bases of germline sequence and J loses 2 bases, and the interval between the two ends is 12 bases. Via the germline V gene (reference sequence), CDR1 is DFQATT and CDR2 SNEGSKA. Reading from cysteine to phenylalanine, the CDR3 counts 13 amino acids. The kept DNA is CDR3 alone, 39 bases in frame from the first base. This sequence was found in a young man who received the YFV17D yellow fever vaccine. Sequenced material: CD4+ T cells sorted from PBMCs, taken on the day of the yellow fever booster vaccination. The chain couples TRBV20-1 to TRBJ2-3; the D gene assignment is ambiguous. At the DNA level, the sequence is TGCAGTGCCGTGAAGGGATTCACAGATACGCAGTATTTT. The encoded protein is CSAVKGFTDTQYF.